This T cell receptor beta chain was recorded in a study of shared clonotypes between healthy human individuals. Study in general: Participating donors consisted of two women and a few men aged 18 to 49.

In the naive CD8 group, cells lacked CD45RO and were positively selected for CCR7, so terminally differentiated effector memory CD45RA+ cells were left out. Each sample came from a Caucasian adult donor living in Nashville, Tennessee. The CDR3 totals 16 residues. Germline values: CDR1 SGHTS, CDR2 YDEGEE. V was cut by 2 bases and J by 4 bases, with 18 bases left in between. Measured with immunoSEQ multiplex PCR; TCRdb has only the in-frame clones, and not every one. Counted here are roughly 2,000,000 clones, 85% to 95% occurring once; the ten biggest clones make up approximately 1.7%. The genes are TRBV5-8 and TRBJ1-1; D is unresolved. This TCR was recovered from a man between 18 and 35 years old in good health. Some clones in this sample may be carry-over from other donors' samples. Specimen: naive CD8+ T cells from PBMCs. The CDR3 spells CASSLELSGRGTEAFF. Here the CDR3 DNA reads TGTGCCAGCAGCTTAGAACTGTCCGGACGGGGCACTGAAGCTTTCTTT.